This paragraph covers one T cell receptor (beta chain) sequence. Germline CDR1 SGHRS, CDR2 YFSETQ. This CDR3 comprises 15 residues. V dropped 4 bases and J dropped 5 bases, with 16 bases sitting between them. The study reverse transcribed the entire isolated RNA, so it sequenced expressed TCRB transcripts. Here immunoSEQ multiplex PCR was the method, and the copy in TCRdb shows in-frame clones only, minus some. Among about 200,000 clones listed, 11% were seen once. The data derive from a study of beta chain features in type 1 diabetes. The chain employs TRBV5-1 and TRBJ2-1, with TRBD2 as a possible D gene (5 bases). The sequence was collected from a young man in good health. Material for sequencing was central memory CD4+ T cells from blood. CDR3 protein: CASSQDLKRDNEQFF. The CDR3 DNA reads as TGCGCCAGCAGCCAAGACCTCAAGAGGGACAATGAGCAGTTCTTC.